The next 23 T cell receptor beta chains were all read from a single sample in a study of memory CD4+ T cells and cytomegalovirus serostatus. Single viable CD3+CD4+CD8-CD45RO+ cells were sorted as the memory CD4+ T cells. Profiling relied on immunoSEQ multiplex PCR, and the TCRdb table lists in-frame clones only, not all of them. The sample lists roughly 56,000 clones; roughly 80% were seen once. The sample consisted of memory CD4+ T cells from blood. These receptors all stem from an adult in good health and CMV-seronegative.

The chain joins TRBV30 to TRBJ1-5; D is possibly TRBD1 (5 bases). V was pared by 3 bases and J by 9 bases, with 15 bases between. The CDR3 sequence is 13 residues long. Per germline, CDR1 GTSNPN and CDR2 SVGIG (reference sequence). In DNA form, the CDR3 reads TGTGCCTGGAGGGGGGAAGGATGGGGGCCCCAGCATTTT. Amino acid sequence: CAWRGEGWGPQHF.

The chain employs TRBV5-6 and TRBJ2-1; 7 bases agree with TRBD1. The CDR3 is 14 amino acids. V dropped 0 bases and J dropped 6; count of bases not matched to a gene: 3. Germline V gene sequence: CDR1 SGHDT, CDR2 YYEEEE. CDR3 sequence reads: CASSLVTGSNEQFF. CDR3 coding DNA: TGTGCCAGCAGCTTGGTGACAGGGAGCAATGAGCAGTTCTTC.

The chain has TRBV11-2 and TRBJ2-7; D uncertain. Germline V gene sequence: CDR1 SGHAT, CDR2 FQNNGV. V was cut by 5 bases and J by 5 bases, with 19 bases left in between. CDR3 length: 15 residues. In DNA, the CDR3 is TGTGCCAGCAGCCTTCTCGGGCAGAGAGTCGACGAGCAGTACTTC. It translates to CASSLLGQRVDEQYF.

J is TRBJ1-1 and V is TRBV6-5; D gene uncertain. Germline-derived CDR1 and CDR2 are MNHEY and SVGAGI. Trimming took 5 bases from V and 0 from J, leaving 4 bases between them. There are 12 residues in the CDR3. DNA for the CDR3: TGTGCCAGCAGTGTCATGAACACTGAAGCTTTCTTT. This codes for CASSVMNTEAFF.

This chain connects TRBV5-1 to TRBJ1-2; 11 nucleotides match TRBD1. This CDR3 region has 15 residues. J was trimmed by 7 bases and V by 0 bases; bases with no gene match: 5. Germline loops: CDR1 SGHRS, CDR2 YFSETQ. The CDR3 region is CASSLDGQGAGGYTF. DNA of the CDR3: TGCGCCAGCAGCTTGGATGGACAGGGGGCTGGTGGCTACACCTTC.

The chain couples TRBV5-5 to TRBJ1-2; 9 positions match TRBD1. This CDR3 has 15 amino acids. V shed 4 bases and J 3 bases; nucleotides not matched to a gene: 7. The germline V gene encodes CDR1 SGHKS and CDR2 YYEKEE (reference sequence). The CDR3, as DNA: TGTGCCAGCAGCCCGAACAGGGGGCGTGACTATGGCTACACCTTC. Amino acid sequence: CASSPNRGRDYGYTF.

This clone has just one count. The gene calls are TRBV4-2 and TRBJ2-7, with D possibly TRBD1 on 7 matching bases. Trimming removed 4 bases from V and 3 bases from J, with 19 bases in between. Germline V gene data show CDR1 as LGHNA and CDR2 as YNFKEQ. This CDR3 spans 16 amino acids. The CDR3 loop reads CASSRGAGGVGYEQYF. In DNA, the CDR3 is TGTGCCAGCAGCCGGGGGGCAGGGGGTGTGGGCTACGAGCAGTACTTC.

The CDR3 region has the DNA TGTGCCAGCAGCTTAGCGGTCCAGCGGGGCCTCCAAGAGACCCAGTACTTC. Its translation: CASSLAVQRGLQETQYF. The chain is built from TRBV7-8 and TRBJ2-5; 7 bases map to TRBD2. This CDR3 is built from 17 residues. CDR1 is SGHVS, CDR2 FQNEAQ, per germline. V was clipped by 0 bases and J by 1 base; unmatched bases: 8.

The CDR3 sequence: CASSMREISGNTIYF. The DNA of the CDR3 is TGTGCCAGCAGCATGAGAGAGATCTCTGGAAACACCATATATTTT. The gene calls are TRBV5-4 and TRBJ1-3; unclear D gene. Germline values: CDR1 SGHNT, CDR2 YYREEE (reference sequence). Trimming pared 4 bases from V and 0 bases from J, leaving 11 bases between. The CDR3 loop spans 15 amino acids.

J is TRBJ2-3 and V is TRBV10-3; the D is unclear. With 4 bases removed from V and 2 bases from J, the gap between germline ends came to 7 bases. Germline V gene data show CDR1 as ENHRY and CDR2 as SYGVKD. The CDR3 loop spans 13 amino acids. The chain's CDR3 is CAISGGFTDTQYF. In DNA, the CDR3 is TGTGCCATCAGTGGGGGTTTCACAGATACGCAGTATTTT.

The genes are TRBV4-3 and TRBJ1-4; TRBD1 might be the D (6 bases). V gave up 1 base and J gave up 3 bases, with 21 bases separating them. From germline, CDR1 is LGHNA and CDR2 YSLEER. CDR3 length equals 19 residues. Written as DNA, the CDR3 is TGCGCCAGCAGCCAAGGGGGGCCAGGGAGAGGGGGTTCTAATGAAAAACTGTTTTTT. It codes for CASSQGGPGRGGSNEKLFF.

The chain links TRBV4-2 to TRBJ1-6; 7 nucleotides line up with TRBD1. Germline assignment: CDR1 LGHNA and CDR2 YNFKEQ. The CDR3 consists of 17 residues. Trimming at V came to 7 bases and at J to 8 bases, leaving 17 bases not matched to a gene. CDR3 residues: CASTRGGQSLSYSPLHF. The CDR3 DNA reads TGTGCCAGCACCCGAGGGGGACAGTCGCTTAGTTATTCACCCCTCCACTTT.

This sequence joins TRBV11-1 and TRBJ1-4, with D unclear. The V and J ends lost 5 bases and 4 bases respectively, with 11 bases between them. CDR1 is SGHAT and CDR2 is FQDESV in the germline V gene (reference sequence). The CDR3 length is 14 residues. The CDR3 DNA is TGTGCCAGCAGCGCCCGCCGGTTTAATGAAAAACTGTTTTTT. This gives the protein CASSARRFNEKLFF.

The CDR3 bases are TGTGCCAGCAGTTTACGGACTAGCGGAACTAGCACAGATACGCAGTATTTT. Translated, it gives CASSLRTSGTSTDTQYF. The chain combines TRBV28 with TRBJ2-3; 10 bases match TRBD2. The CDR3 extends over 17 amino acids. The germline CDR1 and CDR2 sequences are MDHEN and SYDVKM. The junction had 5 bases not matched to a gene; V was cut back by 2 bases and J by 0 bases.

V gene TRBV12-5 combines with J gene TRBJ2-3; 7 positions match TRBD2. Germline V gives CDR1 LGHNT, CDR2 FRNRAP. This CDR3 has 14 residues. V was clipped by 6 bases and J by 4 bases; unmatched bases: 7. The CDR3 DNA follows: TGTGCTAGTGGCCAAGGGACTACAGCAGATACGCAGTATTTT. As protein: CASGQGTTADTQYF.

V and J are TRBV28 and TRBJ2-4, with TRBD2 matching over 7 bases. The germline V gene has CDR1 MDHEN and CDR2 SYDVKM. J lost 1 base, V lost 6 bases, and 3 bases had no gene match. This CDR3 has 14 residues. The CDR3 DNA follows: TGTGCCAGCAGCCGGGGGGACGCCAAAAACATTCAGTACTTC. It specifies CASSRGDAKNIQYF.

This clone was recorded once. The rearrangement joins TRBV30 to TRBJ2-1, with a weak D call TRBD2 (7 bases). CDR1 is GTSNPN and CDR2 is SVGIG in the germline V gene (reference sequence). Between the trimmed V and J ends, which lost 4 bases and 7 bases, there was a span of 23 bases. The CDR3 is 16 residues long. The CDR3 DNA reads TGTGCCTGGAAGTGGGGGGGCCCTGCGAGAAGGAATGAGCAGTTCTTC. As protein: CAWKWGGPARRNEQFF.

This clone has only a few counts. V is TRBV5-1 and J is TRBJ1-1, with 9 bases that match TRBD1. This CDR3 is built from 13 residues. In germline, CDR1 is SGHRS, CDR2 YFSETQ. The junction had 0 bases not matched to a gene; V was cut back by 5 bases and J by 1 base. This CDR3 reads CASRGQGNTEAFF. As DNA, the CDR3 is TGCGCCAGCAGGGGACAGGGGAACACTGAAGCTTTCTTT.

V gene TRBV29-1 combines with J gene TRBJ2-6, with TRBD1 matching 10 bases. Germline V CDR1 and CDR2: SQVTM, ANQGSEA. J lost 3 bases, V lost 7 bases, and 12 bases had no gene match. The CDR3 has 17 residues. CDR3 amino acids: CSAKPGTGVGGANVLTF. CDR3 sequence (DNA): TGCAGCGCCAAACCCGGGACAGGGGTTGGTGGGGCCAACGTCCTGACTTTC.

The V call is TRBV6-5, the J call TRBJ2-7; 9 bases match TRBD1. With V trimmed by 6 bases and J by 6 bases, 3 bases remained unmatched. The CDR3 contains 12 residues. Per germline, CDR1 MNHEY and CDR2 SVGAGI. The CDR3 DNA reads TGTGCCAGCAGACAGGGGGCGAGCGAGCAGTACTTC. Its protein is CASRQGASEQYF.

The V gene is TRBV19, the J gene TRBJ1-4, with TRBD1 as a possible D gene (6 bases). The CDR3 sequence is 15 residues long. Germline assignment: CDR1 LNHDA and CDR2 SQIVND (reference sequence). V was pared by 5 bases and J by 4 bases, with 14 bases between. The CDR3 DNA reads as TGTGCCAGTAGTGCGAGACAGGTGCTTAATGAAAAACTGTTTTTT. It is translated as CASSARQVLNEKLFF.

The chain carries TRBV11-3 and TRBJ2-2; D unclear. This CDR3 is built from 15 residues. From germline, CDR1 is SGHNT and CDR2 YENEEA. The V gene lost 3 bases and the J gene lost 0 bases, with 8 bases spanning the gap. CDR3 loop: CASSFFGSNTGELFF. As DNA, the CDR3 is TGTGCCAGCAGCTTTTTTGGCTCGAACACCGGGGAGCTGTTTTTT.

The chain couples TRBV5-1 to TRBJ1-1, with D possibly matching TRBD1 (6 bases). The germline V gene encodes CDR1 SGHRS and CDR2 YFSETQ. The ends were cut back, 8 bases at V and 5 bases at J, with 16 bases in the middle. The CDR3 runs 13 residues. The CDR3 DNA reads TGCGCCAGTCGGGGGCTCCCCCCTACTGAAGCTTTCTTT. This encodes CASRGLPPTEAFF. The full variable domain, rest sourced from reference TRBV5-1 and TRBJ1-1, is KAGVTQTPRYLIKTRGQQVTLSCSPISGHRSVSWYQQTPGQGLQFLFEYFSETQRNKGNFPGRFSGRQFSNSRSEMNVSTLELGDSALYLCASRGLPPTEAFFGQGTRLTVV.